The sequence of this TCR beta chain was determined in a study of blood T cell repertoires in COVID-19. The protocol was immunoSEQ multiplex PCR, while the TCRdb copy is restricted to in-frame clones and leaves out a portion. The repertoire holds over 130,000 clones, with around 88% as singletons. CDR1 and CDR2 (germline): LNHNV, YYDKDF (reference sequence). The CDR3 has 17 residues. Trimming cost V 4 bases and J 0 bases, with 16 bases left between them. The source material was peripheral blood. The genes are TRBV15 and TRBJ2-1; TRBD2 might be the D (6 bases). This clonotype was sampled from a human donor in a cohort sampled during active COVID-19. The CDR3 is CATSKGLSELSYNEQFF. The CDR3 nucleotides are TGTGCCACCAGCAAAGGACTATCCGAGCTCTCCTACAATGAGCAGTTCTTC.